The 19 T cell receptor beta chains in this list originate from one sample, sequenced in a study of blood T cell repertoires in COVID-19. Clones were sequenced by immunoSEQ multiplex PCR, and TCRdb holds only the in-frame ones, with some missing. In the table there are about 90,000 clones, approximately 89% of which are singletons. What was sequenced was peripheral blood. Receptor source: a man in his 60s with acute or convalescent COVID-19.

Concerning this clone: The junction differs from germline at one of its ends, possibly a read error. The rearrangement joins TRBV27 to TRBJ2-4; 10 bases align to TRBD1. The CDR3 is 11 amino acids. Germline CDR1 and CDR2: MNHEY and SMNVEV (reference sequence). The CDR3 nucleotides read TGTGCCGAATCCGGGACAGGGGACGCCCGCTTC. Amino acid sequence: CAESGTGDARF.

J is TRBJ2-2 and V is TRBV11-2; 11 bases fit TRBD2. Germline loops: CDR1 SGHAT, CDR2 FQNNGV. The length of the CDR3 is 16 residues. The trim removed 3 bases at V and 0 bases at J, leaving 0 bases unmatched. CDR3 coding DNA: TGTGCCAGCAGCTTTAGCGGGAGGGCGAACACCGGGGAGCTGTTTTTT. Its translation: CASSFSGRANTGELFF.

The rearrangement uses TRBV12-3 or TRBV12-4 and TRBJ2-3; D unresolved. The CDR3 length is 12 residues. Trimming left V 5 bases short and J 0 bases short, with 3 bases between. CDR3 DNA: TGTGCCAGCAGTCCGAGCACAGATACGCAGTATTTT. This translates into CASSPSTDTQYF.

This clone was seen a single time. This rearrangement joins TRBV5-1 to TRBJ1-1; D unclear. CDR1 and CDR2 (germline): SGHRS, YFSETQ. The CDR3 extends over 16 amino acids. V was shortened by 1 base and J by 1 base, with 14 bases between the two germline ends. In DNA form, the CDR3 reads TGCGCCAGCAGCTTGCCGAGGGCAGAGAGGAACACTGAAGCTTTCTTT. This gives the protein CASSLPRAERNTEAFF.

The chain couples TRBV5-6 to TRBJ2-7, with TRBD2 matching over 7 bases. The germline gives CDR1 SGHDT, CDR2 YYEEEE. CDR3 length equals 15 residues. J lost 2 bases, V lost 0 bases, and 5 bases had no gene match. In DNA form, the CDR3 reads TGTGCCAGCAGCTTGGGGCTAGCGGAGACCTACGAGCAGTACTTC. This sequence encodes CASSLGLAETYEQYF. The complete variable domain, with remaining parts taken from reference TRBV5-6 and TRBJ2-7, reads DAGVTQSPTHLIKTRGQQVTLRCSPKSGHDTVSWYQQALGQGPQFIFQYYEEEERQRGNFPDRFSGHQFPNYSSELNVNALLLGDSALYLCASSLGLAETYEQYFGPGTRLTVT.

The chain recombines TRBV11-2 with TRBJ2-1, with TRBD2 matching 9 bases. This CDR3 is built from 13 residues. CDR1 and CDR2 from the germline V gene are SGHAT and FQNNGV. V dropped 2 bases and J dropped 9; count of bases not matched to a gene: 2. CDR3 nucleotides: TGTGCCAGCAGCTTATGGCGGGAGGGTGAGCAGTTCTTC. Translated: CASSLWREGEQFF.

This rearrangement joins TRBV10-2 to TRBJ2-5; the match to TRBD2 covers 12 bases. This CDR3 spans 15 amino acids. Germline V gene data show CDR1 as WSHSY and CDR2 as SAAADI. Germline trimming cut 6 bases from V and 1 base from J; bases unmatched to any gene: 3. The CDR3: CASRTSGGVQETQYF. The CDR3 region has the DNA TGCGCCAGCAGGACTAGCGGGGGCGTCCAAGAGACCCAGTACTTC.

The gene calls are TRBV2 and TRBJ2-2, with 8 bases identical to TRBD1. The CDR3 runs to 15 residues. Germline loops: CDR1 SNHLY, CDR2 FYNNEI. With 4 bases clipped from V and 5 bases from J, the junction kept 6 bases outside the gene matches. CDR3 sequence reads: CASSALGQGTGELFF. DNA for the CDR3: TGTGCCAGCAGTGCCCTAGGACAGGGTACCGGGGAGCTGTTTTTT.

The V and J genes are TRBV5-6 and TRBJ2-5; 9 bases are a match to TRBD2. This CDR3 has 15 amino acids. V gave up 6 bases and J gave up 0 bases; unmatched junction bases: 6. Germline V CDR1 and CDR2: SGHDT, YYEEEE. CDR3 loop: CASTPAGGYQETQYF. CDR3 in DNA: TGTGCCAGCACCCCGGCGGGGGGGTACCAAGAGACCCAGTACTTC.

This chain links TRBV4-1 with TRBJ1-5; D call uncertain. Trimming shortened V by 4 bases and J by 1 base, and 11 bases separated the two germline ends. There are 15 residues in the CDR3. Germline lookup yields CDR1 MGHRA and CDR2 YSYEKL. CDR3 in DNA: TGCGCCAGCAGCCCCACAGCGGGGAGCAATCAGCCCCAGCATTTT. Its protein product is CASSPTAGSNQPQHF.

This clone was counted a few times. The chain joins TRBV19 to TRBJ1-1; D remains ambiguous. Germline-derived CDR1 and CDR2 are LNHDA and SQIVND (reference sequence). The CDR3 is 13 residues long. The ends were cut back, 0 bases at V and 0 bases at J, with 2 bases in the middle. The CDR3 spells CASSIDVNTEAFF. The CDR3 DNA reads as TGTGCCAGTAGTATAGACGTGAACACTGAAGCTTTCTTT.

V gene TRBV27 combines with J gene TRBJ2-1, with TRBD2 matching over 7 bases. J gave up 6 bases and V 4 bases, and 6 bases lay outside the gene matches. This CDR3 spans 14 amino acids. Germline loops: CDR1 MNHEY, CDR2 SMNVEV (reference sequence). This CDR3 reads CASSWAGVRNEQFF. CDR3 sequence (DNA): TGTGCCAGCAGTTGGGCGGGAGTCCGCAATGAGCAGTTCTTC.

The chain employs TRBV19 and TRBJ2-6; weak D call: TRBD1 (7 bases). Deletions cut 3 bases from V and 4 bases from J, with 13 bases between. The CDR3 extends over 16 amino acids. Germline loops: CDR1 LNHDA, CDR2 SQIVND (reference sequence). This CDR3 reads CASSIGGGSGANVLTF. CDR3 coding DNA: TGTGCCAGTAGTATCGGAGGGGGCTCAGGGGCCAACGTCCTGACTTTC.

V gene TRBV6-4 combines with J gene TRBJ2-7, with D maybe TRBD1 (6 bases). Germline CDR1 and CDR2: MRHNA and SNTAGT. Trimming took off 4 bases at V and 12 bases at J, with 19 bases between the two ends. There are 13 residues in the CDR3. Here the CDR3 DNA reads TGTGCCAGCAGTGGAATCACAGGGTCACCTATGTACTTC. Protein: CASSGITGSPMYF.

This rearrangement joins TRBV5-1 to TRBJ1-1; D is perhaps TRBD1 (5 bases). Germline CDR1 reads SGHRS; CDR2 reads YFSETQ. V was shortened by 4 bases and J by 5 bases, with 12 bases between the two germline ends. There are 13 residues in the CDR3. The CDR3 sequence: CASSHQGTTEAFF. CDR3 coding DNA: TGCGCCAGCAGCCATCAGGGTACAACTGAAGCTTTCTTT.

The chain links TRBV29-1 to TRBJ1-2, with unresolved D. V was trimmed by 5 bases and J by 8 bases, leaving 9 bases between them. CDR1 SQVTM and CDR2 ANQGSEA come from the germline V gene. This CDR3 is 10 amino acids long. The CDR3, as DNA: TGCAGCGTTTCAGCGGGAGGCTACACCTTC. This codes for CSVSAGGYTF.

The chain joins TRBV19 to TRBJ2-3, with D possibly being TRBD2 (5 bases). Germline lookup yields CDR1 LNHDA and CDR2 SQIVND (reference sequence). V was shortened by 5 bases and J by 5 bases, with 14 bases between the two germline ends. The CDR3 has 14 amino acids. The CDR3 DNA sequence: TGTGCCAGTAGTCCCCGGCTAGCTGGAGATACGCAGTATTTT. Its protein product is CASSPRLAGDTQYF.

The chain couples TRBV19 to TRBJ2-7, with D tentatively TRBD2 (5 bases). V lost 6 bases and J 0 bases, leaving 12 bases between the germline ends. Germline V gene lookup returns CDR1 LNHDA and CDR2 SQIVND (reference sequence). The CDR3 runs to 14 residues. Written as DNA, the CDR3 is TGTGCCAGTAGCGATCGGGGAAACTCCTACGAGCAGTACTTC. Protein product: CASSDRGNSYEQYF.

This rearrangement joins TRBV5-1 to TRBJ1-1, with D uncertain. The CDR3 is made up of 14 amino acids. Germline V lookup: CDR1 SGHRS, CDR2 YFSETQ. Trimming stripped 4 bases from V and 1 base from J, with 11 bases between. The CDR3 bases are TGCGCCAGCAGCATTAGGGCGGGGAACACTGAAGCTTTCTTT. This translates into CASSIRAGNTEAFF.